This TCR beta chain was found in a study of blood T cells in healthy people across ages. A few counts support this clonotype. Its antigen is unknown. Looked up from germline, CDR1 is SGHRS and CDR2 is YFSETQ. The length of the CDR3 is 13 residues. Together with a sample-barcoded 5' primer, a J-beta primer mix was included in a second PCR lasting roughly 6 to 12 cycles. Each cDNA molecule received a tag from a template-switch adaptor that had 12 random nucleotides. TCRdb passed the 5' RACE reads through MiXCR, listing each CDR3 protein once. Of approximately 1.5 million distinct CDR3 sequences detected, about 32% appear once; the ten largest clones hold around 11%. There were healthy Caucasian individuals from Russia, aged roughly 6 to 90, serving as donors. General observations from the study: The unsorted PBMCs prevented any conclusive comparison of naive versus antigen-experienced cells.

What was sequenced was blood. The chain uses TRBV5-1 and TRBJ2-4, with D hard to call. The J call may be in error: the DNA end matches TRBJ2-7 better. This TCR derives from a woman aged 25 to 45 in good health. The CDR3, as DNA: TGCGCCAGCAGCTTGGCCCACGAATACGAGCAGTACTTC. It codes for CASSLAHEYEQYF.